This is a list of T cell receptor beta chains from one sample in a study of shared clonotypes between healthy human individuals. Only in-frame clones appear in the TCRdb table, and some are missing; sequencing was by immunoSEQ multiplex PCR. The sample includes some 680,000 clones, around 73% of them seen just once. The specimen sequenced was memory CD4+ T cells sorted from blood. Receptors originate from a woman aged 30 to 39 in good health. CDR3s include the opening cysteine and the closing phenylalanine or tryptophan.

CDR3aa	v_gene	j_gene
CASSKAGQGQGAPDTQYF	TRBV19	TRBJ2-3
CASSPNGRDTEAFF	TRBV18	TRBJ1-1
CASSAGAMKKLFF	TRBV7-8	TRBJ1-4
CASSFIQRQFF	TRBV28	TRBJ2-1
CASTLKTGRNEQYF	TRBV28	TRBJ2-7
CASRFRTGVSEQFF	TRBV6-5	TRBJ2-1
CASDGQSSGANVLTF	TRBV6-1	TRBJ2-6
CASSLLVSNTEAFF	TRBV5-1	TRBJ1-1
CASSFPGGGEQFF	TRBV7-2	TRBJ2-1
CASSLKGAYEQYF	TRBV5-4	TRBJ2-7
CASSREGRWYGYTF	TRBV5-8	TRBJ1-2
CASPDTSGESEAFF	TRBV28	TRBJ1-1
CASSNTDRGVYGYTF	TRBV28	TRBJ1-2
CASSLGGDPVNEQFF	TRBV11-3	TRBJ2-1
CASTKRAGQGMGEQFF	TRBV19	TRBJ2-1
CAWSVAYYEQYF	TRBV30	TRBJ2-7
CASSQDYGTDTQYF	TRBV7-7	TRBJ2-3
CASSLDLGASLVYGYTF	TRBV28	TRBJ1-2
CSARHYNEQFF	TRBV20-1	TRBJ2-1
CASRGRGPYEQYF	TRBV2	TRBJ2-7
CASSLGLIYEQYF	TRBV5-1	TRBJ2-7
CASSPRGGSSYNEQFF	TRBV7-9	TRBJ2-1
CATSGPGRGNEKLFF	TRBV15	TRBJ1-4
CASSFPPGPEQYF	TRBV7-3	TRBJ2-7
CASSPRSGTLIQYF	TRBV18	TRBJ2-4
CASSLRAGELFF	TRBV7-2	TRBJ2-2
CASALKETQYF	TRBV2	TRBJ2-5
CASRLDRGGLQPQHF	TRBV19	TRBJ1-5
CASFKRGSYNEQFF	TRBV6-1	TRBJ2-1
CASASGRSGANVLTF	TRBV6-5	TRBJ2-6
CASSQKSWGGSFF	TRBV14	TRBJ2-1
CASGISSRGLQGNTEAFF	TRBV12-5	TRBJ1-1
CAWSQGNDQPQHF	TRBV30	TRBJ1-5
CASSPRTGVNTEAFF	TRBV28	TRBJ1-1
CASSPGYTDTQYF	TRBV11-3	TRBJ2-3
CASSLGAVRETQYF	TRBV5-1	TRBJ2-5
CASSMDASARGEQFF	TRBV19	TRBJ2-1
CSVEEFVGRNSYNEQFF	TRBV29-1	TRBJ2-1
CASSYQDSGDQPQHF	TRBV6-6	TRBJ1-5
CASSFLAGGSYEQYF	TRBV5-1	TRBJ2-7
CASSPGQGARGYTF	TRBV19	TRBJ1-2
CASRKNTGELFF	TRBV28	TRBJ2-2
CASGDSEFYGYTF	TRBV28	TRBJ1-2
CASMVNQPQHF	TRBV28	TRBJ1-5
CASSLRGLQGTDTQYF	TRBV5-1	TRBJ2-3
CASSPQGTNFQPQHF	TRBV6-1	TRBJ1-5
CASSLQGARGYTF	TRBV7-2	TRBJ1-2
CASNSAGEWTGELFF	TRBV19	TRBJ2-2
CASSPPGRGTEAFF	TRBV28	TRBJ1-1
CASSLAGTPNTGELFF	TRBV5-1	TRBJ2-2
CASSSGTGRDEQFF	TRBV6-5	TRBJ2-1
CASSGTSTDTQYF	TRBV11-3	TRBJ2-3
CASGKGSTDTQYF	TRBV7-2	TRBJ2-3
CASSLTGTTNTGELFF	TRBV5-6	TRBJ2-2